Sequencing of this T cell receptor (beta chain) was carried out in a study of vaccination and CD4 T cells after COVID-19. CDR1 and CDR2 (germline): MDHEN, SYDVKM. V trimming: 11 bases; J trimming: 8 bases; junction bases outside the gene matches: 12. The CDR3 consists of 13 residues. Sequence data for DNA of cultured CD4+ T cells were generated by the Oncomine TCR Beta short-read assay. One entry per CDR3 protein results from TCRdb running MiXCR on the PCR reads. The sample shows approximately 20,000 distinct CDR3 sequences, around 55% of them seen only once. The treatment was: approximately 10-day PBMC culture with coronavirus spike peptide pools or control peptides (ViraFEST assay). About this clonotype itself: Its matching antigen is unknown.

The sequenced sample was CD4+ T cells from blood, cultured in vitro. This chain links TRBV28 with TRBJ1-2, with 9 bases that match TRBD1. This receptor was identified in a human donor who had recovered from COVID-19. CDR3 residues: CAVSGQGIYGYTF. The CDR3 DNA sequence: TGTGCCGTATCGGGACAGGGAATATACGGCTACACCTTC.